Below, 16 T cell receptor beta chains from the same sample are listed, as sequenced in a study of beta chain features in type 1 diabetes. Sequencing targeted expressed TCRB transcripts, as all isolated RNA had been reverse transcribed. Data came from immunoSEQ multiplex PCR; TCRdb stores just in-frame clones and leaves some out. The sample lists 450,000 to 600,000 clones; roughly 31% were seen once. The sequenced material came from naive CD4+ T cells from blood. These receptors came from a man between 18 and 35 years old in good health.

The chain couples TRBV2 to TRBJ2-1; 13 nucleotides agree with TRBD2. This CDR3 contains 17 residues. The germline V gene has CDR1 SNHLY and CDR2 FYNNEI. Trimming cost V 6 bases and J 4 bases; bases outside gene matches: 9. Written as DNA, the CDR3 is TGTGCCAGCAGGGGACTAGCGGGAATGGCGGGGTACAATGAGCAGTTCTTC. This codes for CASRGLAGMAGYNEQFF.

The chain uses TRBV14 and TRBJ1-5, with D perhaps TRBD1 (6 bases). Trimming took off 3 bases at V and 0 bases at J, with 21 bases between the two ends. This CDR3 region has 19 residues. Germline-derived CDR1 and CDR2 are SGHDN and FVKESK. The DNA for the CDR3 is TGTGCCAGCAGCCACCACGGGGGGCGGAGATCCTATAGCAATCAGCCCCAGCATTTT. It translates to CASSHHGGRRSYSNQPQHF. Full variable domain (remainder filled in from reference TRBV14 and TRBJ1-5): EAGVTQFPSHSVIEKGQTVTLRCDPISGHDNLYWYRRVMGKEIKFLLHFVKESKQDESGMPNNRFLAERTGGTYSTLKVQPAELEDSGVYFCASSHHGGRRSYSNQPQHFGDGTRLSIL.

The chain carries TRBV5-4 and TRBJ2-7, with TRBD1 matching over 9 bases. V lost 5 bases to trimming and J lost 2 bases; unmatched junction nucleotides: 5. This CDR3 spans 14 amino acids. Germline V gene sequence: CDR1 SGHNT, CDR2 YYREEE (reference sequence). DNA of the CDR3: TGTGCCAGCAGGTCGGACAGGGGAACCTACGAGCAGTACTTC. The encoded protein is CASRSDRGTYEQYF. The whole variable domain, filled in from reference TRBV5-4 and TRBJ2-7, reads ETGVTQSPTHLIKTRGQQVTLRCSSQSGHNTVSWYQQALGQGPQFIFQYYREEENGRGNFPPRFSGLQFPNYSSELNVNALELDDSALYLCASRSDRGTYEQYFGPGTRLTVT.

This clone was detected only once. The V call is TRBV30, the J call TRBJ1-1, with D maybe TRBD1 (5 bases). This CDR3 spans 13 amino acids. Trimming pared 3 bases from V and 1 base from J, leaving 9 bases between. Germline lookup yields CDR1 GTSNPN and CDR2 SVGIG (reference sequence). CDR3 sequence reads: CAWSRTSNTEAFF. The CDR3 DNA is TGTGCCTGGAGCCGGACATCGAACACTGAAGCTTTCTTT.

The chain has TRBV2 and TRBJ2-3, with 7 bases identical to TRBD2. Germline lookup yields CDR1 SNHLY and CDR2 FYNNEI. The V segment lost 0 bases and the J segment 0 bases; nucleotides outside the gene matches: 6. The CDR3 is 17 residues long. This CDR3 is CASSEASPSGSTDTQYF. DNA of the CDR3: TGTGCCAGCAGTGAAGCGAGTCCTAGCGGAAGCACAGATACGCAGTATTTT.

This chain uses TRBV29-1 with TRBJ1-1; D is unresolved. Per the germline V gene, CDR1 is SQVTM and CDR2 is ANQGSEA. The CDR3 sequence is 13 residues long. Deletions cut 7 bases from V and 1 base from J, with 13 bases between. The CDR3 DNA reads TGCAGCGGTGGAGGGTTGCAGAACACTGAAGCTTTCTTT. Amino acids: CSGGGLQNTEAFF.

CDR3 sequence: CASSQEGLTSIEQFF. The CDR3, as DNA: TGTGCCAGCAGCCAAGAGGGCCTGACTAGCATTGAGCAGTTCTTC. This rearrangement joins TRBV4-2 to TRBJ2-1; 7 nucleotides align to TRBD2. CDR1 is LGHNA, CDR2 YNFKEQ, per germline. This CDR3 is 15 amino acids long. The junction had 8 bases not matched to a gene; V was cut back by 0 bases and J by 9 bases.

Worth noting for this clone: Other DNA variants within this sample encode the same CDR3. The gene calls are TRBV5-1 and TRBJ2-5; D unresolved. The CDR3 is 12 amino acids. Germline-derived CDR1 and CDR2 are SGHRS and YFSETQ. The V gene lost 2 bases and the J gene lost 5 bases, with 7 bases spanning the gap. CDR3 DNA: TGCGCCAGCAGCTTCCTTCGGGAGACCCAGTACTTC. Translation gives CASSFLRETQYF.

This clone was observed a few times. The chain combines TRBV29-1 with TRBJ2-1, with D possibly called TRBD1 or TRBD2 (5 bases each). The V gene's germline CDR1 is SQVTM and CDR2 ANQGSEA. The CDR3 covers 13 residues. The V end lost 7 bases, the J end lost 2 bases, and 12 bases lay between the germline ends. The CDR3 DNA is TGCAGCGCTGTGGGACCTGCCTACAATGAGCAGTTCTTC. This sequence encodes CSAVGPAYNEQFF.

This clone was detected many times. Other DNA sequences in this specimen translate into the identical CDR3. V gene TRBV5-1 combines with J gene TRBJ2-3; D gene ambiguous. CDR1 is SGHRS and CDR2 is YFSETQ in the germline V gene. This CDR3 is 11 amino acids long. Trimming stripped 1 base from V and 3 bases from J, with 0 bases between. CDR3 sequence: CASSLTDTQYF. The CDR3 bases are TGCGCCAGCAGCTTGACAGATACGCAGTATTTT.

This clone turned up a few times. The CDR3 loop is CASSLAGEQYF. Here the CDR3 DNA reads TGTGCCAGCAGTCTCGCGGGCGAGCAGTACTTC. V gene TRBV6-6 combines with J gene TRBJ2-7; tentative D call: TRBD2 (5 bases). Trimming left V 5 bases short and J 6 bases short, with 8 bases between. The CDR3 spans 11 residues. Per the germline V gene, CDR1 is MNHNY and CDR2 is SVGAGI (reference sequence).

The CDR3 bases are TGTGCCAGCAGCCCGCCGGGACTCATTATCGGGTACGAGCAGTACTTC. Translated, it gives CASSPPGLIIGYEQYF. V gene TRBV7-9 combines with J gene TRBJ2-7; the D gene is possibly TRBD2 (6 bases). V was cut by 5 bases and J by 4 bases, with 21 bases left in between. This CDR3 region has 16 residues. Germline values: CDR1 SEHNR, CDR2 FQNEAQ (reference sequence). The whole variable domain, filled in from reference TRBV7-9 and TRBJ2-7, reads DTGVSQNPRHKITKRGQNVTFRCDPISEHNRLYWYRQTLGQGPEFLTYFQNEAQLEKSRLLSDRFSAERPKGSFSTLEIQRTEQGDSAMYLCASSPPGLIIGYEQYFGPGTRLTVT.

This chain uses TRBV9 with TRBJ2-7; D not certain. The CDR3 extends over 14 amino acids. The ends were cut back, 0 bases at V and 3 bases at J, with 10 bases in the middle. Germline V lookup: CDR1 SGDLS, CDR2 YYNGEE. The CDR3 DNA follows: TGTGCCAGCAGCGTAGGCCTTGTATTCTACGAGCAGTACTTC. It is translated as CASSVGLVFYEQYF.

The CDR3, as DNA: TGTGCCTGGAGCTTGACCGGGACCCTCTCGAGAAGAAACGAGCAGTACTTC. Its protein is CAWSLTGTLSRRNEQYF. This chain uses TRBV30 with TRBJ2-7; either TRBD1 or TRBD2 may fit D (5 bases each). V gave up 3 bases and J gave up 5 bases, with 26 bases separating them. The CDR3 is 17 amino acids. CDR1 is GTSNPN, CDR2 SVGIG, per germline (reference sequence).

V and J are TRBV4-2 and TRBJ2-7, with D perhaps matching TRBD1 (6 bases). V lost 1 base, J lost 0 bases, and 13 bases lay in between. CDR1 is LGHNA and CDR2 is YNFKEQ in the germline V gene. CDR3 size: 16 residues. The CDR3 loop reads CASSQGVQGSSYEQYF. The CDR3 bases are TGTGCCAGCAGCCAAGGTGTTCAGGGGAGCTCCTACGAGCAGTACTTC.

The chain is built from TRBV2 and TRBJ1-2, with D unresolved. Per the germline V gene, CDR1 is SNHLY and CDR2 is FYNNEI. Trimming stripped 2 bases from V and 3 bases from J, with 7 bases between. The CDR3 consists of 13 residues. CDR3 region: CASSESGDYGYTF. CDR3 DNA sequence: TGTGCCAGCAGTGAATCCGGAGACTATGGCTACACCTTC.